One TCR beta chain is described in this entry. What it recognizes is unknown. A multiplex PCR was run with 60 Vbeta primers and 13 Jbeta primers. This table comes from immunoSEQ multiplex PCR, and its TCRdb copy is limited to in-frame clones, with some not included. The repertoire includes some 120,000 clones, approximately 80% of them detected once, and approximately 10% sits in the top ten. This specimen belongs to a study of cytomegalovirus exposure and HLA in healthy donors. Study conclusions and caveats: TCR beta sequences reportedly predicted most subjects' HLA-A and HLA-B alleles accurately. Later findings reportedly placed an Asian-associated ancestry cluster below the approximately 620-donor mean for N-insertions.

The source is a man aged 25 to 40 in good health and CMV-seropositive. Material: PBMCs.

Here the CDR3 DNA reads TGCGCCAGCAGCTTGGCCGGACTAGCGGGAACGGGTGAGCAGTTCTTC. Translation gives CASSLAGLAGTGEQFF. The V and J genes are TRBV5-1 and TRBJ2-1, with 12 bases aligning to TRBD2. V was pared by 0 bases and J by 9 bases, with 7 bases of the junction left unmatched. The CDR3 consists of 16 residues. The germline gives CDR1 SGHRS, CDR2 YFSETQ.